This T cell receptor (beta chain) was recovered during a study of CD8+ T cells in alopecia areata. As to treatment: oral pan-JAK inhibitor, 5-10 mg twice daily. RNA was isolated and reverse transcribed to cDNA, the sequencing template. Here immunoSEQ multiplex PCR was the method, and the copy in TCRdb shows in-frame clones only, minus some. The table lists 180,000 or so clones, around 51% of them singletons. This CDR3 is 15 amino acids long. Germline assignment: CDR1 SEHNR and CDR2 FQNEAQ (reference sequence). The V end lost 5 bases, the J end lost 4 bases, and 14 bases lay between the germline ends. As for this clone: No antigen is known for it.

Notes on the study in general: Scalp clonality decreased significantly with tofacitinib, and so did expanded CD8+ clones among the top 100.

The specimen was CD8+ T cells sorted from blood, collected at roughly week 53, from a patient treated with tofacitinib. The clonotype originates from a human donor with alopecia areata. The chain employs TRBV7-9 and TRBJ2-2, with a tentative D call TRBD2 (5 bases). The CDR3 is CASSPPGKTTGELFF. The DNA of the CDR3 is TGTGCCAGCAGCCCCCCGGGGAAAACCACCGGGGAGCTGTTTTTT.